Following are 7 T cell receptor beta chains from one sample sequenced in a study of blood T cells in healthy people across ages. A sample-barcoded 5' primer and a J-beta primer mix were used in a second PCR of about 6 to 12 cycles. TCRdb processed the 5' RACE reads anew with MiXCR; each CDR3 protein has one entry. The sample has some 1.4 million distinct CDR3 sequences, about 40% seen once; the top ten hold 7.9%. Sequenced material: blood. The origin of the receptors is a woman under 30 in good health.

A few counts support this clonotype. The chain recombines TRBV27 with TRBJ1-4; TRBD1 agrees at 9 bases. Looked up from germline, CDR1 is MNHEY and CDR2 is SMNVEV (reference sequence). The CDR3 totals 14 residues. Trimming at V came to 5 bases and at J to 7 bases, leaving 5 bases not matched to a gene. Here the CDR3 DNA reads TGTGCCAGCAGTAGGGACAGGGAAGGTGAAAAACTGTTTTTT. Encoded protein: CASSRDREGEKLFF.

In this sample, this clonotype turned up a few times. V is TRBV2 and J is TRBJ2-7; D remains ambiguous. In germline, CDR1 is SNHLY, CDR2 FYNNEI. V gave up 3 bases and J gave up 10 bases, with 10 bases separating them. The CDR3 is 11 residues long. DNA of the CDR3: TGTGCCAGCAGTGAGCTTAGTACCCAGTACTTC. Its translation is CASSELSTQYF.

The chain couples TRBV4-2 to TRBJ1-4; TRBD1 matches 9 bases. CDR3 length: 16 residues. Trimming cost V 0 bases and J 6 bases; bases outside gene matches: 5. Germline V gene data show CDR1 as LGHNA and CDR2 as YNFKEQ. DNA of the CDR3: TGTGCCAGCAGCCAAGATGGAACAGGGGGCTATGAAAAACTGTTTTTT. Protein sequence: CASSQDGTGGYEKLFF.

The CDR3 loop reads CASGFVRGTVYEQYF. DNA for the CDR3: TGTGCTAGTGGTTTTGTACGAGGGACGGTGTACGAGCAGTACTTC. This sequence joins TRBV12-5 and TRBJ2-7; D may correspond to TRBD1 or TRBD2 (5 bases each). Germline assignment: CDR1 LGHNT and CDR2 FRNRAP. The CDR3 contains 15 residues. Trimming removed 3 bases at V and 4 bases at J, with 16 bases between.

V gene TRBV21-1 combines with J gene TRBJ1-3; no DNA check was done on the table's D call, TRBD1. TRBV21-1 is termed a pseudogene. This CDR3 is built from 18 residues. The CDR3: CASSKTLPLTLSGNTIYF. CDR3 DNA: TGTGCCAGCAGCAAAACCCTCCCCCTGACCCTCTCTGGAAACACCATATATTTT.

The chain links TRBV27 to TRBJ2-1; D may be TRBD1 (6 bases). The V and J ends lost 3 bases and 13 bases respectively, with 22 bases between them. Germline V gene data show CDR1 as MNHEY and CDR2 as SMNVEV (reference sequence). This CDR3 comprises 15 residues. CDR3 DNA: TGTGCCAGCAGTTTGAGGTTGGGCAGGGGAGAGACCCAGTTCTTC. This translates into CASSLRLGRGETQFF.

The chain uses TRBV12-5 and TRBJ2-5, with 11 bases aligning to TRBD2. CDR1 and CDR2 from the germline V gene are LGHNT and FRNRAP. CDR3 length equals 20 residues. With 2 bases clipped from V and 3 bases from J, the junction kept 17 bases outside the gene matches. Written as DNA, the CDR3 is TGTGCTAGTGGTTTGACGAAAAGGAGGCGGCTAGCGGGGGGAAAAGAGACCCAGTACTTC. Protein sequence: CASGLTKRRRLAGGKETQYF.